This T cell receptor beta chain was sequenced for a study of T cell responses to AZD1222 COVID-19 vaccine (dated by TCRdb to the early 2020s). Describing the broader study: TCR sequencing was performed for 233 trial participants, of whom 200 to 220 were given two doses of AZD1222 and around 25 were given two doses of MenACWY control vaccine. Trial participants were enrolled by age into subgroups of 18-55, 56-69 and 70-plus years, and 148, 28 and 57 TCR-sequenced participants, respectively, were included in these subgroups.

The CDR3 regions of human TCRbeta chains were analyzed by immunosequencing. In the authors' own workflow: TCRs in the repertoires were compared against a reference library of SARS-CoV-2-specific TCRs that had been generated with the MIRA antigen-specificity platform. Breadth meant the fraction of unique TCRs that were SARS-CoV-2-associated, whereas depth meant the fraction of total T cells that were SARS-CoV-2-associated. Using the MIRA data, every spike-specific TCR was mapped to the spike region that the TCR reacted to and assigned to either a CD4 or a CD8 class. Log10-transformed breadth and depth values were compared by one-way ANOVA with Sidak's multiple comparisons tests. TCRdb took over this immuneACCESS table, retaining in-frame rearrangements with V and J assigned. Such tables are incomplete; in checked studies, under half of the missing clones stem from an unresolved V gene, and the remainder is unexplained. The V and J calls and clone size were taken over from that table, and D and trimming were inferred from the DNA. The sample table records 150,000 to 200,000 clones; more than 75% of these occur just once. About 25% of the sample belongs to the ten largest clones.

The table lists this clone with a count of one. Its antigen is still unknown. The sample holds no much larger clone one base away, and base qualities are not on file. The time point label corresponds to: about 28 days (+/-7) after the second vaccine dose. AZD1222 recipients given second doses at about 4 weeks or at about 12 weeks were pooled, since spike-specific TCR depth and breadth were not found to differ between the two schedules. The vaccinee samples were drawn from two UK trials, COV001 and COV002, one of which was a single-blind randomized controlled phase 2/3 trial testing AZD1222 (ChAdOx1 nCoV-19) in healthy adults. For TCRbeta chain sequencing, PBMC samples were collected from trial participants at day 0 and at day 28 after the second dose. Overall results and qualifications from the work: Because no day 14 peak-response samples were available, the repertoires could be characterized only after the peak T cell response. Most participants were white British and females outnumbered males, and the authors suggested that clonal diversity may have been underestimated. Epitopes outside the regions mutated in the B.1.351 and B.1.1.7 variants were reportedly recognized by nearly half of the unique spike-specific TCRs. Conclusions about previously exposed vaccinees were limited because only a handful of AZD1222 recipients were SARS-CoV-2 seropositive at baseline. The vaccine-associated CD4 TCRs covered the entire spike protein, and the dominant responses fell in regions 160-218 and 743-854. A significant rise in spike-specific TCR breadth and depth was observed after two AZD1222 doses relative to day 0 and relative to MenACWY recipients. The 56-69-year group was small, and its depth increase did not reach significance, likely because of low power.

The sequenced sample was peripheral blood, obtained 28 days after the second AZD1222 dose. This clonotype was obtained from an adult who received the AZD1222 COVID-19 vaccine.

The CDR3 protein: CASSFGLAGYTDTQYF. The DNA sequence reads TGTGCCAGCAGTTTTGGGCTAGCGGGGTACACAGATACGCAGTATTTT. The receptor chain draws on TRBV28 and TRBJ2-3, and TRBD2 aligns with 9 junction nucleotides. As encoded in the germline V gene, CDR1 is MDHEN while CDR2 is SYDVKM. Spanning cysteine to phenylalanine, the CDR3 consists of 16 amino acids. Just the 48-base CDR3 DNA is kept, in frame starting at base 1. After removal of 3 bases from V and 2 bases from J, the junction retains 6 bases not matched to a gene.